The 15 T cell receptor beta chains given below trace back to one sample, sequenced in a study of T cells in localized non-small cell lung cancer. Produced via immunoSEQ multiplex PCR; TCRdb's table is partial and in-frame only. This table has 90,000 to 100,000 clones, roughly 88% appearing once. The source material was PBMCs, sampled before any cancer treatment. These receptors were taken from a woman aged 35 to 69 with stage II squamous cell lung carcinoma.

The V call is TRBV19, the J call TRBJ1-2; TRBD1 aligns across 8 bases. Per the germline V gene, CDR1 is LNHDA and CDR2 is SQIVND (reference sequence). This CDR3 is built from 15 residues. Trimming removed 6 bases from V and 3 bases from J; junction bases left unmatched: 9. CDR3: CASSHDRGEYYGYTF. CDR3 nucleotides: TGTGCCAGTAGCCATGACAGGGGCGAATACTATGGCTACACCTTC.

This chain uses TRBV5-1 with TRBJ1-3, with 7 bases identical to TRBD1. V lost 4 bases and J lost 0; bases outside the gene matches: 7. In germline, CDR1 is SGHRS, CDR2 YFSETQ. The CDR3 extends over 16 amino acids. This CDR3 reads CASSRRQGVSGNTIYF. The CDR3 DNA reads TGCGCCAGCAGCCGACGACAGGGTGTCTCTGGAAACACCATATATTTT.

V is TRBV5-5 and J is TRBJ1-4, with D maybe TRBD1 (6 bases). Trimming stripped 3 bases from V and 4 bases from J, with 19 bases between. Germline V gives CDR1 SGHKS, CDR2 YYEKEE (reference sequence). This CDR3 contains 17 residues. CDR3: CASSSGQPVLLNEKLFF. The CDR3 DNA follows: TGTGCCAGCAGCTCTGGACAGCCAGTACTCCTTAATGAAAAACTGTTTTTT. The full variable domain, in which reference TRBV5-5 and TRBJ1-4 provide the parts outside the CDR3, is DAGVTQSPTHLIKTRGQQVTLRCSPISGHKSVSWYQQVLGQGPQFIFQYYEKEERGRGNFPDRFSARQFPNYSSELNVNALLLGDSALYLCASSSGQPVLLNEKLFFGSGTQLSVL.

V usage is TRBV5-6 and J usage is TRBJ1-2; D unclear. The length of the CDR3 is 11 residues. CDR1 and CDR2 from the germline V gene are SGHDT and YYEEEE. Trimming pared 5 bases from V and 4 bases from J, leaving 6 bases between. In DNA form, the CDR3 reads TGTGCCAGCAGTTCGAGCTATGGCTACACCTTC. Amino acid sequence: CASSSSYGYTF.

The sample holds a few counts of this clone. The V and J genes are TRBV5-1 and TRBJ2-1; D is possibly TRBD2 (6 bases). V lost 0 bases and J 0 bases, leaving 7 bases between the germline ends. Looked up from germline, CDR1 is SGHRS and CDR2 is YFSETQ. The CDR3 loop spans 15 amino acids. CDR3 region: CASSLDGSSYNEQFF. The CDR3 DNA sequence: TGCGCCAGCAGCTTGGACGGGAGCTCCTACAATGAGCAGTTCTTC.

The V call is TRBV28, the J call TRBJ1-2, with 11 bases aligning to TRBD1. The CDR3 is 19 residues long. With V trimmed by 6 bases and J by 2 bases, 17 bases remained unmatched. Germline CDR1 reads MDHEN; CDR2 reads SYDVKM. CDR3 DNA: TGTGCCAGCAGCTCATCCGCCCCCGGGACAGGGGGTATCAACTATGGCTACACCTTC. Translating it yields CASSSSAPGTGGINYGYTF.

This clone showed up just a few times. J is TRBJ1-6 and V is TRBV4-1; D perhaps matches TRBD1 (6 bases). V was cut by 7 bases and J by 6 bases, with 16 bases left in between. The CDR3 sequence is 15 residues long. From germline, CDR1 is MGHRA and CDR2 YSYEKL. The CDR3 DNA reads TGCGCCAGCACCATAGGGACACCTCCTAATTCACCCCTCCACTTT. This gives the protein CASTIGTPPNSPLHF.

V and J are TRBV7-8 and TRBJ1-2; TRBD1 might be the D (6 bases). The CDR3 runs to 15 residues. V lost 1 base and J lost 2, with 11 bases in between. Per the germline V gene, CDR1 is SGHVS and CDR2 is FQNEAQ. The CDR3 DNA reads TGTGCCAGCAGCTTAGGATCGGGACAAAACTATGGCTACACCTTC. Its protein product is CASSLGSGQNYGYTF. Complete variable domain (other parts from reference TRBV7-8 and TRBJ1-2): GAGVSQSPRYKVAKRGQDVALRCDPISGHVSLFWYQQALGQGPEFLTYFQNEAQLDKSGLPSDRFFAERPEGSVSTLKIQRTQQEDSAVYLCASSLGSGQNYGYTFGSGTRLTVV.

V and J are TRBV28 and TRBJ2-5; TRBD2 matches at 9 bases. This CDR3 region has 14 residues. CDR1 is MDHEN and CDR2 is SYDVKM in the germline V gene. V shed 2 bases, J shed 5 bases, and the junction held 3 bases outside the gene matches. CDR3 coding DNA: TGTGCCAGCAGTTTAGCGGGGGGGCCCGAGACCCAGTACTTC. Amino acids: CASSLAGGPETQYF.

The chain couples TRBV11-2 to TRBJ2-7, with a tentative D call TRBD2 (6 bases). Germline-derived CDR1 and CDR2 are SGHAT and FQNNGV. The CDR3 extends over 15 amino acids. Trimming stripped 4 bases from V and 5 bases from J, with 18 bases between. The CDR3 nucleotides are TGTGCCAGCAGCTCCCGTACAAGGGGCGGGAACGAGCAGTACTTC. This translates into CASSSRTRGGNEQYF. Using reference TRBV11-2 and TRBJ2-7 for the parts outside the CDR3, the full variable domain is EAGVAQSPRYKIIEKRQSVAFWCNPISGHATLYWYQQILGQGPKLLIQFQNNGVVDDSQLPKDRFSAERLKGVDSTLKIQPAKLEDSAVYLCASSSRTRGGNEQYFGPGTRLTVT.

In its sample, this clone was seen a few times. The J gene is TRBJ2-6, the V gene TRBV7-6, with D possibly matching TRBD1 (6 bases). With 0 bases removed from V and 0 bases from J, the gap between germline ends came to 18 bases. This CDR3 region has 20 residues. Germline-derived CDR1 and CDR2 are SGHVS and FNYEAQ. The CDR3 loop is CASSLATAQGLYSGANVLTF. The DNA for the CDR3 is TGTGCCAGCAGCTTAGCGACCGCACAGGGCCTTTACTCTGGGGCCAACGTCCTGACTTTC.

The CDR3 is CASSLAGPYTGELFF. In nucleotides, the CDR3 is TGTGCCAGCAGCTTGGCGGGGCCTTACACCGGGGAGCTGTTTTTT. This chain joins TRBV5-4 and TRBJ2-2; possibly TRBD1 or TRBD2 for D (5 bases each). The CDR3 is 15 amino acids. With 0 bases removed from V and 3 bases from J, the gap between germline ends came to 9 bases. CDR1 and CDR2 from the germline V gene are SGHNT and YYREEE (reference sequence).

The gene calls are TRBV15 and TRBJ1-1; the D is unclear. Germline V gene lookup returns CDR1 LNHNV and CDR2 YYDKDF (reference sequence). Trimming stripped 0 bases from V and 0 bases from J, with 11 bases between. The CDR3 runs to 16 residues. The CDR3 loop reads CATSRDDQIMNTEAFF. CDR3 DNA sequence: TGTGCCACCAGCAGAGATGATCAGATTATGAACACTGAAGCTTTCTTT.

This rearrangement joins TRBV2 to TRBJ1-4; 10 nucleotides align to TRBD1. This CDR3 has 16 amino acids. The germline V gene encodes CDR1 SNHLY and CDR2 FYNNEI. After removal of 5 bases from V and 1 base from J, the junction contained 4 bases not matched to a gene. This chain's CDR3 is CASSRDRGVTNEKLFF. The CDR3, as DNA: TGTGCCAGCAGTCGGGACAGGGGAGTAACTAATGAAAAACTGTTTTTT.

In its sample, this clone was seen once. In DNA form, the CDR3 reads TGCAGCGTTGAGGGGACTAGCGGGAGAGTGTCCTACAATGAGCAGTTCTTC. Translation gives CSVEGTSGRVSYNEQFF. The chain links TRBV29-1 to TRBJ2-1, with 14 positions matching TRBD2. V was clipped by 3 bases and J by 1 base; unmatched bases: 5. The germline V gene has CDR1 SQVTM and CDR2 ANQGSEA. The length of the CDR3 is 17 residues.